This T cell receptor (beta chain) was sequenced for a study of blood T cells in healthy people across ages. V dropped 0 bases and J dropped 7 bases, with 15 bases sitting between them. In germline, CDR1 is LNHNV, CDR2 YYDKDF (reference sequence). This CDR3 is 15 amino acids long. Combining a sample-barcoded 5' primer with a J-beta primer mix, a second PCR ran for 7 to 11 cycles. TCRdb used MiXCR to reprocess the 5' RACE reads, holding one entry per CDR3 protein. The top ten clones hold about a fifth of a sample with about 570,000 distinct CDR3 sequences, about 26% of them seen once. This clonotype has a handful of counts.

The sequenced sample consisted of blood. This TCR came from a woman in her 70s in good health. V is TRBV15 and J is TRBJ1-2, with D perhaps matching TRBD1 (6 bases). The CDR3 here is CATSRDLTGSGGYTF. The CDR3, as DNA: TGTGCCACCAGCAGAGATCTTACAGGGTCGGGTGGCTACACCTTC.